This TCR beta chain was retrieved from a study of T cells in Graves' hyperthyroidism and ophthalmopathy. This clonotype has at least ten counts. Its specificity is not known. Points from the study as a whole: Ophthalmopathy and stable hyperthyroidism were separated by a 13 V-J model. Blood also contained most expanded thyroid clonotypes above 0.001.

Clinicians diagnosed patients from clinical symptoms, serum thyroxine and TRAb, thyroid ultrasound and orbital computed tomography. This CDR3 is 13 amino acids long. Trimming removed 5 bases from V and 8 bases from J, with 13 bases in between. The TCR beta CDR3 regions underwent amplification using RNA transcripts as the source. TCR CDR3 regions were first amplified by RT-PCR with HTBI primers. TCRdb redid the calling of the multiplex PCR reads with MiXCR, one entry per CDR3 protein. The top ten hold under 25% of the sample, which has 380,000 or so distinct CDR3 sequences, roughly 14% seen once. This chain connects TRBV12-3 or TRBV12-4 to TRBJ2-1; D is unresolved. The material sequenced was blood. This TCR came from a man between 25 and 39 years old with Graves' hyperthyroidism that later progressed to Graves' ophthalmopathy. CDR3 bases: TGTGCCAGCAGTCCTCGCCCCCGCGATGAGCAGTTCTTC. It specifies CASSPRPRDEQFF.